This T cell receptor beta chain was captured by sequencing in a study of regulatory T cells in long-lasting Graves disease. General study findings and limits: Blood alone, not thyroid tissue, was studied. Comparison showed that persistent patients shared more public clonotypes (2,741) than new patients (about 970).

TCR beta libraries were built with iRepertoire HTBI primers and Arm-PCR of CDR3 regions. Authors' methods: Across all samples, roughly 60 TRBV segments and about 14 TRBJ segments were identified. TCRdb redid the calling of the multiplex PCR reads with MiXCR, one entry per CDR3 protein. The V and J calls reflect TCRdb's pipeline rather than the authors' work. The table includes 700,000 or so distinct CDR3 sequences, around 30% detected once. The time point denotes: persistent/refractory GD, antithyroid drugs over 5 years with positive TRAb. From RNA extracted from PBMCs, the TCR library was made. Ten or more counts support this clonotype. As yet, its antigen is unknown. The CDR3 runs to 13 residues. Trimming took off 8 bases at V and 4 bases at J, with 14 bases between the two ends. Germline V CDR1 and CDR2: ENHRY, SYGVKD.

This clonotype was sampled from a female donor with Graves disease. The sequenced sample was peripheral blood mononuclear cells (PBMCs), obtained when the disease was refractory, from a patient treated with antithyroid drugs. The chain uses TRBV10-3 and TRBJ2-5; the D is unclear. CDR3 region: CAILKSLGETQYF. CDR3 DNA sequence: TGTGCCATCCTGAAGTCCCTTGGAGAGACCCAGTACTTC.